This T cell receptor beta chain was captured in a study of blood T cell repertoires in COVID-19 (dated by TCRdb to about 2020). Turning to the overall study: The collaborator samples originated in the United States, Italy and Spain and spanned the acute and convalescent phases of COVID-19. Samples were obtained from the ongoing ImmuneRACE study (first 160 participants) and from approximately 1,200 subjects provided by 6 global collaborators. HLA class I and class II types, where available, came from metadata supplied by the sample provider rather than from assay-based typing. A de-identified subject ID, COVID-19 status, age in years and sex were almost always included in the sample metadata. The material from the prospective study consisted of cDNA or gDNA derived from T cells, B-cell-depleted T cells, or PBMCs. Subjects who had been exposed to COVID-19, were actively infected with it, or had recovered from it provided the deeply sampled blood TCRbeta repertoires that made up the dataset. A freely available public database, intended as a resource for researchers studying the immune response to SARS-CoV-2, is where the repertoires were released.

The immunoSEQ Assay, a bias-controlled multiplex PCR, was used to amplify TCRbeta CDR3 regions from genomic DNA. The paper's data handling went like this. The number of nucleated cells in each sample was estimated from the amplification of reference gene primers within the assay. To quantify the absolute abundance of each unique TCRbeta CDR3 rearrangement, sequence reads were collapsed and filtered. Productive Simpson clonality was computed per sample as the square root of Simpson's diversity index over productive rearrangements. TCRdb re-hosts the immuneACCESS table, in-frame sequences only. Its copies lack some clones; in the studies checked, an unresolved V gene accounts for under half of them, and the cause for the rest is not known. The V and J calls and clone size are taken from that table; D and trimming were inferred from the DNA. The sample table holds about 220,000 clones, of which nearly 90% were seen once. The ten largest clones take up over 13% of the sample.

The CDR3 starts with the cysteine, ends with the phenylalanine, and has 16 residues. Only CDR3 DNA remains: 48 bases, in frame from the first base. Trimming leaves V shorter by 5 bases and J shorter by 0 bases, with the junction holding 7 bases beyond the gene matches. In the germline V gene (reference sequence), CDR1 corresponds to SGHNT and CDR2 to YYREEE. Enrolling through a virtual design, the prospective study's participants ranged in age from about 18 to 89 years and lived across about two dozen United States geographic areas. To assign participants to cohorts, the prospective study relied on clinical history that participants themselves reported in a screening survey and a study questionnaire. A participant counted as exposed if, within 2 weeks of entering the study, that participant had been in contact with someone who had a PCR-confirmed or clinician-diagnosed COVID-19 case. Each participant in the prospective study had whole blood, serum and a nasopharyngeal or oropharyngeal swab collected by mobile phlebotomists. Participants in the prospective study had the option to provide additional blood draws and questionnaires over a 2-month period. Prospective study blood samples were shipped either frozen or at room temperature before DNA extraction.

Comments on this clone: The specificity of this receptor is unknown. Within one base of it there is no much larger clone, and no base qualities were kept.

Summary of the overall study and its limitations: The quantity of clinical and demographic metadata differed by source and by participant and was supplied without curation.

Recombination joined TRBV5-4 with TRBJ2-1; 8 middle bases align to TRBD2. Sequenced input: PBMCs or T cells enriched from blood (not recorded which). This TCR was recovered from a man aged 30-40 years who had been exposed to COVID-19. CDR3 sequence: CASSFERGSSYNEQFF. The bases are TGTGCCAGCAGTTTCGAGCGGGGGAGCTCCTACAATGAGCAGTTCTTC.